These T cell receptor beta chains were read from a single sample in a study of regulatory T cells in long-lasting Graves disease. MiXCR, run by TCRdb on the multiplex PCR reads, gives a single entry per CDR3 protein. The sample yields roughly 360,000 distinct CDR3 sequences, approximately 25% seen once. Sequenced material: peripheral blood mononuclear cells (PBMCs), taken when the disease was refractory, from a patient treated with antithyroid drugs. These receptors all stem from a woman between 40 and 50 years old with Graves disease. Both conserved end residues are part of each CDR3. A D gene is named only where the DNA matches it firmly. Where a row states a size, it is once, few, many or the class of an expanded clone; other rows omit it.

.,TRBJ1-5,TRBV30,.,CAWSRGSYQPQHF
.,TRBJ2-3,TRBV6-2/TRBV6-3,.,CASSDWDTTVTDTQYF
TRBD1,TRBJ2-1,TRBV7-3,.,CASSLRPGQGSNEQFF
.,TRBJ1-1,TRBV14,few,CASSRRSEAFF
.,TRBJ2-5,TRBV29-1,many,CSVEVLLETQYF
.,TRBJ2-7,TRBV28,many,CASRRQDYEQYF
.,TRBJ1-1,TRBV5-5,.,CASSGGPEAFF
.,TRBJ1-6,TRBV3-1,.,CASSRSRGADSPLHF
TRBD1,TRBJ1-2,TRBV28,.,CASSLGQATYGYTF
.,TRBJ1-1,TRBV5-1,few,CASSLRFFDSVNTEAFF
TRBD1,TRBJ1-4,TRBV5-1,few,CASSLAVLGQGREKLFF
.,TRBJ1-5,TRBV6-1,many,CASSKGLSQPQHF
TRBD2,TRBJ2-7,TRBV2,many,CASSQTSGFYEQYF
.,TRBJ1-1,TRBV6-2/TRBV6-3,.,CASSEVGSLTEAFF
.,TRBJ2-6,TRBV28,.,CASSFAGANVLTF
.,.,TRBV28,many,CASSLRAETQYF
.,TRBJ1-2,TRBV6-2/TRBV6-3,.,CATRTSAGRGYTF
TRBD1,TRBJ2-2,TRBV12-3/TRBV12-4,few,CASRFGQGAGELFF
.,TRBJ1-4,TRBV29-1,.,CSVEWQHEKLFF
.,TRBJ2-7,TRBV7-9,many,CASSLAVAGEQYF
TRBD2,TRBJ2-7,TRBV6-5,large,CASSYSGSGRYEQYF
.,TRBJ1-1,TRBV6-5,many,CASSYEPGLNTEAFF
.,TRBJ2-7,TRBV20-1,.,CSARGLSYEQYF
.,TRBJ2-5,TRBV10-2,.,CASQAMRQAEYQETQYF
.,TRBJ2-7,TRBV15,many,CATSDTRGDYYEQYF
.,TRBJ1-5,TRBV28,many,CASSLRDSVRQPQHF